This T cell receptor (beta chain) was sequenced for a study of human T cells and chemical hapten exposure (dated by TCRdb to about 2021). Turning to the overall study: For sensitization, 2% DPC in acetone was applied to an approximately 2 cm by approximately 2 cm area of upper inner arm skin. Patch tests used Finn chambers with 0.01% DPC on the upper back, scored after 6 days by International Contact Dermatitis Research Group standards. Patients additionally received weekly therapeutic DPC doses to the scalp throughout the approximately 25-week study period. Blood samples were taken from patients before sensitization (week 0) and at 2, 6 and about 24 weeks after DPC sensitization. The mostly female patient cohort included alopecia areata with under or over 50% scalp involvement, alopecia totalis and alopecia universalis. For TCR sequencing, blood came from 25 to 30 alopecia patients at anywhere from one to four time points (pre-sensitization, 2, 6 and 24 weeks). Libraries were pooled for sequencing, and per-sample TCR yields varied mainly because of small differences in library volumes within the pool. This study followed changes in the peripheral blood TCR repertoire in vivo during primary and secondary sensitization of alopecia patients to the hapten diphenylcyclopropenone (DPC). Paper-wide results and their limitations: Because every patient had alopecia, a presumed autoimmune disease, the patients' immune response might differ from that of healthy individuals. Significantly more large CDR3 similarity clusters were formed by expanded TCRs than by pre-sensitization or healthy control sets, consistent with antigen-driven responses. Patch test score was positively correlated with the number of PT1 expanded TCRs, with significance at thresholds 8, 16 and 32 but not at 4. DPC sensitization did not change how many TCRs were above 1 in 1000 frequency, and no evidence was found of alterations in global repertoire structure. After repeated subsampling, changes were observed in the strength of the expansion versus patch-test correlation and in the threshold at which the correlation became significant.

The intended sense of this specimen's time point label: patch test 2, 6 weeks after DPC sensitization. Explained via the paper, the treatment or condition label denotes: therapeutic diphenylcyclopropenone sensitization with weekly scalp DPC. Blood at each patch-test visit was drawn before the patch test was applied. Patients were eligible if aged 18 to 70, diagnosed with alopecia and judged suitable for DPC therapy, and pregnant patients were excluded. Total RNA was extracted from unfractionated whole blood collected in Tempus Blood RNA tubes. Points on this clonotype: Its antigen remains undetermined. No quality values exist for individual bases; no much larger clone is one base distant.

The CDR1 and CDR2 encoded by the germline V gene are MNHEY and SVGEGT. Trimming takes 0 bases off V and 2 bases off J; junction bases not matched to a gene: 13. Including the terminal cysteine and phenylalanine, the CDR3 comprises 19 residues. The kept DNA is CDR3 alone, 57 bases in frame from the first base. Library creation used RACE. Sequencing was performed on a NextSeq 500. During library preparation, unique molecular identifiers were attached to individual cDNA molecules so that TCRs could be counted quantitatively and reproducibly. From each blood RNA sample, both TCR alpha and TCR beta chains were sequenced. The original pipeline was this. The median number of TCRs per sample was roughly 94,000, ranging from 23,224 to 690,600. V, J and CDR3 annotation of the TCR reads was performed with the Decombinator software suite. Every sample was subsampled to the same number of TCRs (28,000) for the PS versus PT1 abundance plots. TCRs were defined as expanded if absent before sensitization and observed at least eight times at the 2-week time point. TCRdb's own reprocessing of the public reads used fastp at Q25 and MiXCR and kept productive beta chains. Identical CDR3 protein sequences are pooled into one entry, listed with their most common genes and DNA. Clone size and V and J calls follow TCRdb, not the original study. This sample is represented by roughly 380,000 distinct CDR3 sequences; over 6% of them were singletons. In total, the top ten clones hold about 6% of the sample.

This chain joins TRBV6-2 or TRBV6-3 to TRBJ2-5; the junction holds 9 bases that match TRBD2. This TCR was sampled from a woman younger than 35 with alopecia areata. Some clones in this sample may be carry-over from other donors' samples. Sequencing was performed on whole blood, taken in connection with sensitization to the hapten diphenylcyclopropenone (DPC). CDR3 reads: CASSYSTDGAGGRQETQYF. The sequenced DNA is TGTGCCAGCAGTTACTCCACTGACGGAGCGGGGGGCCGTCAAGAGACCCAGTACTTC.